This T cell receptor (beta chain) was identified during a study of cytomegalovirus exposure and HLA in healthy donors. Whole-study context: When 350 to 500 donors were genotyped, about 80% of them were found to fall in the Caucasian-associated ancestry cluster. Study-wide findings and caveats: Serostatus for CMV was the only available immune exposure information. The authors assumed roughly uniform sequencing depth across donors for presence/absence analyses. Across donors, most TCRs were seen rarely, yet some public ones were widespread.

CDR1 is SNHLY and CDR2 is FYNNEI in the germline V gene. Trimming shortened V by 5 bases and J by 0 bases, and 14 bases separated the two germline ends. The CDR3 runs to 16 residues. Both 60 Vbeta primers and 13 Jbeta primers went into the PCR. Sequenced by immunoSEQ multiplex PCR; TCRdb stores in-frame clones only, minus some. This sample has some 100,000 clones, with about three quarters found just once. In the case of this clone: Its antigen is not known.

The source is a female donor in good health and CMV-seronegative. This chain uses TRBV2 with TRBJ2-1; D perhaps matches TRBD2 (6 bases). The specimen sequenced was PBMCs. The CDR3 protein is CASSLGGWSSYNEQFF. The CDR3 bases are TGTGCCAGCAGTTTGGGGGGTTGGAGCTCCTACAATGAGCAGTTCTTC.